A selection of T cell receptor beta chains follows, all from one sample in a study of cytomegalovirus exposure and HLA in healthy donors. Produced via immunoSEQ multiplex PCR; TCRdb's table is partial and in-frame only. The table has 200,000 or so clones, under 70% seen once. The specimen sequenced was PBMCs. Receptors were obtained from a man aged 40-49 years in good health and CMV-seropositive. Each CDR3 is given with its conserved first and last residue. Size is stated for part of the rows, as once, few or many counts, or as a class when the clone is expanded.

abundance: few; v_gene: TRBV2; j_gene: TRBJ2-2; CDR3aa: CASEGDRVNTGELFF
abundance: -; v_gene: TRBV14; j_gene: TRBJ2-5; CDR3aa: CASSQLQGSVETQYF
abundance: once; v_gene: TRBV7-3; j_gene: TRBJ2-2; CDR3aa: CASSPLAGGPGGELFF
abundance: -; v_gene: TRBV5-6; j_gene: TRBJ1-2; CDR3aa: CASSFRGLEGYTF
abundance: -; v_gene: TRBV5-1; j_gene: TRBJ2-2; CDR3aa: CASRTGTGGAIGELFF
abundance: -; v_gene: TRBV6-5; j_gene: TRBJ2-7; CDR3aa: CASSYSYTYEQYF
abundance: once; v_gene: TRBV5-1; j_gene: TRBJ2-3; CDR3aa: CASSPGLAASTDTQYF
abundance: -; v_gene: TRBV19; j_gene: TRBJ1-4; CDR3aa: CASSIGGSSNEKLFF
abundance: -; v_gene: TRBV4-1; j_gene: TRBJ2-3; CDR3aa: CASSSGTGGKLTQYF
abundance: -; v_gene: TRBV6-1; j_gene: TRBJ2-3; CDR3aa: CASSEQSPDTQYF
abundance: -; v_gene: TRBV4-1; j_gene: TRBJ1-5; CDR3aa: CASSPQVSNQPQHF
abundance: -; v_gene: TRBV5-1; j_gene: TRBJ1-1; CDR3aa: CASSSREGTSEAFF
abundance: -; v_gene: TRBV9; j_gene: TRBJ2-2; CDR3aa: CASSPRFTTNTGELFF
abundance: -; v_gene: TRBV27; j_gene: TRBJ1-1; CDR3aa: CASSLSRGQTEAFF
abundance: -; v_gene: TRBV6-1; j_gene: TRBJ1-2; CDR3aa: CASSAQGQVYGYTF
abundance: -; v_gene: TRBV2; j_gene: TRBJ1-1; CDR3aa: CASSESPPTQDAFF
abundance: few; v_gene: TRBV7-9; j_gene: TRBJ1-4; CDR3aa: CSSSLGDRGLREKLFF
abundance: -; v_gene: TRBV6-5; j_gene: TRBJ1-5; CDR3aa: CASSYTVGNQPQHF
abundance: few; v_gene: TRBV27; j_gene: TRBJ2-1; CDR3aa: CASSFSGGAGGEQFF
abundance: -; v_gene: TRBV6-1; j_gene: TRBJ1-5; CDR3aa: CASSGTGGAQPQHF
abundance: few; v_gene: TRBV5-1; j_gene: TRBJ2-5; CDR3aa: CASSRSGGARVETQYF
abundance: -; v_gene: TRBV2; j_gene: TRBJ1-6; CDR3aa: CASSQDRVSSLHF
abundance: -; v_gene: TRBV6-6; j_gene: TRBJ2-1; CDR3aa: CASSDAGAYNEQFF
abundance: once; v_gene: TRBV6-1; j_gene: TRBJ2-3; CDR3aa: CASSEVSAGVGPDTQYF
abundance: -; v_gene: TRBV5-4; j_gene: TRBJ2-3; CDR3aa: CASTPGGAGGTDTQYF
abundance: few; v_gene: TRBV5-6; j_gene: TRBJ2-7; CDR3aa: CASSAGLAGALEQYF
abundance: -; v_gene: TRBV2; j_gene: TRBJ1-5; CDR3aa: CASRQGGHQPQHF
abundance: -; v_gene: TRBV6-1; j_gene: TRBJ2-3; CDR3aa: CASSRRTGEGTQYF
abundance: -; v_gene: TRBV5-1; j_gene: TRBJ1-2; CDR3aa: CASHPGQGAYGYTF
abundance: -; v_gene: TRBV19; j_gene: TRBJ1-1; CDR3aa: CASSPRQDKPNTEAFF
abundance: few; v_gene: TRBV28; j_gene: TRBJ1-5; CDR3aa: CASSFAYHRADQPQHF
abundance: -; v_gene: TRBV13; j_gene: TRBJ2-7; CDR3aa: CASSLGRRAYEQYF
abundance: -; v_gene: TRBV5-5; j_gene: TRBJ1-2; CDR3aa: CASSLDGVYGYTF
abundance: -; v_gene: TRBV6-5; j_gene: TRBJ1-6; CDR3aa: CASSYLEGLDNSPLHF
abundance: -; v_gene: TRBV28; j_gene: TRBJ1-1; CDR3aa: CASIVGEEGTEAFF
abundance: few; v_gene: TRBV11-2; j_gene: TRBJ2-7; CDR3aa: CASSLDAQRGVTTKQYF
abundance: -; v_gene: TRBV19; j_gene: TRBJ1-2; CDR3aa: CASSIDRANYGYTF
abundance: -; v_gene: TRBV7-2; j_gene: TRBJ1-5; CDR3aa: CASSLAPGAAQPQHF
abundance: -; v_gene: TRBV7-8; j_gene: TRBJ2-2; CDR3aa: CASSLGGVWGELFF
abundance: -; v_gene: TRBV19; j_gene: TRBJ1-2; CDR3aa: CASPNGGTGYGYTF